The 21 T cell receptor beta chains reported below all come from one sample, sequenced in a study of blood T cells in healthy people across ages (dated by TCRdb to about 2015). Library preparation used 5' RACE. Sequencing relied on an Illumina HiSeq 2500. A second PCR of about 6 to 11 cycles was run with a J-beta primer mix and a sample-barcoded 5' primer. The public reads were quality trimmed at Q25 with fastp and then assembled into clones with MiXCR by TCRdb, keeping productive beta chains. Rows with a matching CDR3 protein are joined into one entry that keeps the most common DNA and genes. The sample records approximately 1.5 million distinct CDR3 sequences, 30% to 35% of which are singletons. Roughly 12% of the sample goes to the ten largest clones. Source material: blood. The receptors here all came from a woman aged 25-40 years in good health.

This clonotype has just a few counts. V gene TRBV20-1 combines with J gene TRBJ2-7, with D possibly TRBD1 on 5 matching bases. V dropped 3 bases and J dropped 5 bases, with 14 bases sitting between them. Germline V gene sequence: CDR1 DFQATT, CDR2 SNEGSKA (reference sequence). The CDR3 runs 13 residues. The DNA of the CDR3 is TGCAGTGCTAGGAGGACCTTGGGGCACGAGCAGTACTTC. Protein: CSARRTLGHEQYF.

The rearrangement links TRBV4-2 to TRBJ2-5; D is unclear. The CDR3 covers 16 residues. CDR1 is LGHNA, CDR2 YNFKEQ, per germline. Trimming removed 5 bases at V and 1 base at J, with 17 bases between. The CDR3 is CASSASSASFQETQYF. CDR3 in DNA: TGTGCCAGCAGCGCTAGTTCGGCGTCCTTCCAAGAGACCCAGTACTTC.

J is TRBJ2-6 and V is TRBV7-7; D not certain. V was clipped by 1 base and J by 0 bases, with 4 bases between them. CDR1 is SSHAT and CDR2 is FNYEAQ in the germline V gene (reference sequence). The CDR3 sequence is 15 residues long. This CDR3 reads CASSLDDSGANVLTF. The CDR3 DNA is TGTGCCAGCAGCTTAGACGACTCTGGGGCCAACGTCCTGACTTTC.

This chain links TRBV5-6 with TRBJ1-1; D is ambiguous. CDR1 is SGHDT, CDR2 YYEEEE, per germline. The CDR3 loop spans 15 amino acids. V gave up 1 base and J gave up 1 base, with 11 bases separating them. The CDR3 nucleotides are TGTGCCAGCAGCTTGAATCAAAGAACGAACACTGAAGCTTTCTTT. Translated: CASSLNQRTNTEAFF.

This clonotype appeared a single time. The V call is TRBV27, the J call TRBJ2-4; the D gene is possibly TRBD2 (5 bases). V dropped 6 bases and J dropped 0 bases, with 15 bases sitting between them. This CDR3 has 16 residues. Germline V lookup: CDR1 MNHEY, CDR2 SMNVEV (reference sequence). The CDR3 is CASRRAANTAKNIQYF. DNA of the CDR3: TGTGCCAGCAGACGAGCGGCAAATACAGCCAAAAACATTCAGTACTTC.

This clonotype was counted at least ten times. V is TRBV29-1 and J is TRBJ2-7; perhaps TRBD2 as D (6 bases). Trimming took off 6 bases at V and 3 bases at J, with 18 bases between the two ends. There are 14 residues in the CDR3. CDR1 and CDR2 (germline): SQVTM, ANQGSEA. The CDR3 reads CSVELTSRDYEQYF. For the CDR3, the DNA is TGCAGCGTCGAACTAACTAGCCGCGACTACGAGCAGTACTTC.

This clonotype was seen only once. The chain carries TRBV11-2 and TRBJ2-1; TRBD1 might be the D (5 bases). The CDR3 is made up of 17 amino acids. Germline CDR1 reads SGHAT; CDR2 reads FQNNGV. With 5 bases removed from V and 3 bases from J, the gap between germline ends came to 20 bases. The CDR3 DNA reads as TGTGCCAGCAGCCACAAAGACCCCCTAGGGGACTACAATGAGCAGTTCTTC. Its protein is CASSHKDPLGDYNEQFF.

The V gene is TRBV9, the J gene TRBJ2-5, with D possibly being TRBD2 (6 bases). This CDR3 is 14 amino acids long. The germline V gene encodes CDR1 SGDLS and CDR2 YYNGEE. V was pared by 3 bases and J by 2 bases, with 11 bases between. This CDR3 is CASSDPGLQETQYF. As DNA, the CDR3 is TGTGCCAGCAGCGACCCCGGACTACAAGAGACCCAGTACTTC. The full variable domain, in which reference TRBV9 and TRBJ2-5 provide the parts outside the CDR3, is DSGVTQTPKHLITATGQRVTLRCSPRSGDLSVYWYQQSLDQGLQFLIQYYNGEERAKGNILERFSAQQFPDLHSELNLSSLELGDSALYFCASSDPGLQETQYFGPGTRLLVL.

To note about this clonotype: One end of the junction is discordant with germline, which a read error may explain. The chain has TRBV6-4 and TRBJ2-3, with D perhaps TRBD2 (5 bases). The CDR3 totals 14 residues. Germline V gives CDR1 MRHNA, CDR2 SNTAGT. The CDR3 loop reads CASSREAYTDTRYF. DNA of the CDR3: TGTGCCAGCAGTCGGGAAGCTTACACAGATACGCGGTATTTT.

There are a few counts of this clonotype. This chain joins TRBV6-1 and TRBJ2-3, with D uncertain. The CDR3 has 15 amino acids. V was shortened by 3 bases and J by 2 bases, with 12 bases between the two germline ends. CDR1 and CDR2 (germline): MNHNS, SASEGT. CDR3 loop: CASSDLGLITDTQYF. In DNA, the CDR3 is TGTGCCAGCAGTGACTTGGGGTTAATCACAGATACGCAGTATTTT.

This clonotype was observed many times. The chain recombines TRBV7-2 with TRBJ2-3; 7 bases map to TRBD2. The junction had 3 bases not matched to a gene; V was cut back by 0 bases and J by 6 bases. CDR1 and CDR2 from the germline V gene are SGHTA and FQGNSA. The CDR3 length is 14 residues. The CDR3: CASSLAGGVDTQYF. The CDR3 DNA reads as TGTGCCAGCAGCTTAGCGGGAGGGGTCGATACGCAGTATTTT.

This chain uses TRBV20-1 with TRBJ2-2; possible D gene TRBD2, 6 bases. This CDR3 has 14 residues. The germline V gene has CDR1 DFQATT and CDR2 SNEGSKA (reference sequence). V gave up 6 bases and J gave up 3 bases, with 14 bases separating them. CDR3 amino acids: CSAPRDSYTGELFF. CDR3 DNA sequence: TGCAGTGCACCCCGGGACTCCTACACCGGGGAGCTGTTTTTT.

This clonotype was recorded a few times. Germline is not matched at one junction end, which may reflect a read error. V usage is TRBV10-3 and J usage is TRBJ2-5, with 8 bases lining up with TRBD1. The CDR3 runs to 15 residues. Germline V gives CDR1 ENHRY, CDR2 SYGVKD. This CDR3 reads CATSEPHRGQETQYF. The CDR3 bases are TGTGCCACCAGTGAGCCCCACAGGGGGCAAGAGACCCAGTACTTC.

A note on this clonotype: An end of the junction does not agree with germline; a read error may underlie this. The chain has TRBV18 and TRBJ2-7, with 8 bases matching TRBD2. Germline V CDR1 and CDR2: KGHSH, LQKENI. The CDR3 is made up of 15 amino acids. The CDR3 sequence is CASSASGGISFEQYF. DNA of the CDR3: TGTGCCAGCTCCGCGAGCGGGGGAATCTCCTTCGAGCAGTACTTC.

Concerning this clonotype: This may come from a read error, since a much larger clone is one base off. J is TRBJ2-5 and V is TRBV20-1; TRBD2 aligns across 8 bases. The length of the CDR3 is 15 residues. J gave up 11 bases and V 0 bases, and 14 bases lay outside the gene matches. CDR1 and CDR2 (germline): DFQATT, SNEGSKA (reference sequence). The CDR3 DNA sequence: TGCAGTGCTAGAGATCTCCCAGCGGGAGTCTACAAGCAGTACTTC. Amino acids: CSARDLPAGVYKQYF.

This chain connects TRBV20-1 to TRBJ2-7; 9 bases map to TRBD2. The CDR3 runs to 13 residues. Trimming removed 4 bases from V and 7 bases from J; junction bases left unmatched: 8. From germline, CDR1 is DFQATT and CDR2 SNEGSKA (reference sequence). The CDR3: CSAMAGGPGEQYF. In DNA form, the CDR3 reads TGCAGTGCTATGGCGGGGGGGCCAGGGGAGCAGTACTTC.

The chain carries TRBV5-1 and TRBJ2-3; D not resolved. The CDR3 totals 15 residues. The germline V gene has CDR1 SGHRS and CDR2 YFSETQ. With 4 bases removed from V and 1 base from J, the gap between germline ends came to 13 bases. Here the CDR3 DNA reads TGCGCCAGCAGCCCCCTGGGCCCCGGCACAGATACGCAGTATTTT. This gives the protein CASSPLGPGTDTQYF.

This clonotype has more than one count but fewer than ten. The limits of the CDR3 on the DNA are not certain, so only TCRdb's listed CDR3 is given. The J gene is TRBJ1-5, the V gene TRBV6-2 or TRBV6-3. The germline CDR1 and CDR2 sequences are MNHEY and SVGEGT. The CDR3 contains 14 residues when both ends are counted. CDR3 sequence reads: CASSTSGIYQPQHF.

CDR3: CSATGRVDYTF. The CDR3 DNA is TGCAGTGCTACAGGGCGCGTTGACTACACCTTC. This sequence joins TRBV20-1 and TRBJ1-2, with D possibly matching TRBD1 (5 bases). The CDR3 runs to 11 residues. V was trimmed by 4 bases and J by 10 bases, leaving 13 bases between them. CDR1 and CDR2 (germline): DFQATT, SNEGSKA (reference sequence).

This clonotype appeared a few times. V is TRBV7-9 and J is TRBJ2-1; D is undetermined. Germline V gene lookup returns CDR1 SEHNR and CDR2 FQNEAQ (reference sequence). The CDR3 is 14 residues long. The germline V and J ends were trimmed by 0 bases and 5 bases, with 8 bases remaining between them. The CDR3 region is CASSLAPYHNEQFF. The CDR3, as DNA: TGTGCCAGCAGCTTAGCGCCCTACCACAATGAGCAGTTCTTC.

V usage is TRBV20-1 and J usage is TRBJ2-4; D is undetermined. The J call is uncertain, as TRBJ2-7 better fits the DNA end. Germline assignment: CDR1 DFQATT and CDR2 SNEGSKA (reference sequence). The CDR3 loop spans 14 amino acids. The CDR3 loop reads CSARRSPGFYEQYF. As DNA, the CDR3 is TGCAGTGCTAGACGTTCTCCTGGTTTTTACGAGCAGTACTTC.